This T cell receptor beta chain is from a study of identical twins. TCRdb re-called the 5' RACE reads through MiXCR, storing one row per CDR3 protein. The sample consists of approximately 230,000 distinct CDR3 sequences, 6.5% of them appearing once. The CDR3 loop spans 15 amino acids. Trimming shortened V by 2 bases and J by 3 bases, and 11 bases separated the two germline ends. Germline V gene data show CDR1 as WSHSY and CDR2 as SAAADI. This sample also appeared in a second study, on T cells expressing NK-cell markers.

This TCR was sampled from a woman aged 18-29 years in good health. This chain uses TRBV10-2 with TRBJ2-1; no clear D. The sequencing sample was made of CD8+ T cells sorted from blood. In nucleotides, the CDR3 is TGCGCCAGCAGTGAGAGTAGCAGTTACTACAATGAGCAGTTCTTC. It specifies CASSESSSYYNEQFF.